This TCR beta chain is from a study of blood T cell repertoires in COVID-19. Some clones are missing from TCRdb's copy, which holds only in-frame ones; the method was immunoSEQ multiplex PCR. The sample has roughly 70,000 clones; more than 70% are singletons. This TCR was sampled from a woman aged 55-75 years with acute or convalescent COVID-19. Specimen: peripheral blood.

For the CDR3, the DNA is TGTGCCAGCTCACCCACAGGGCCCGATCAGCCCCAGCATTTT. This translates into CASSPTGPDQPQHF. This chain uses TRBV18 with TRBJ1-5, with D perhaps TRBD1 (6 bases). V lost 3 bases, J lost 5 bases, and 11 bases lay in between. The CDR3 is 14 amino acids. Germline assignment: CDR1 KGHSH and CDR2 LQKENI.